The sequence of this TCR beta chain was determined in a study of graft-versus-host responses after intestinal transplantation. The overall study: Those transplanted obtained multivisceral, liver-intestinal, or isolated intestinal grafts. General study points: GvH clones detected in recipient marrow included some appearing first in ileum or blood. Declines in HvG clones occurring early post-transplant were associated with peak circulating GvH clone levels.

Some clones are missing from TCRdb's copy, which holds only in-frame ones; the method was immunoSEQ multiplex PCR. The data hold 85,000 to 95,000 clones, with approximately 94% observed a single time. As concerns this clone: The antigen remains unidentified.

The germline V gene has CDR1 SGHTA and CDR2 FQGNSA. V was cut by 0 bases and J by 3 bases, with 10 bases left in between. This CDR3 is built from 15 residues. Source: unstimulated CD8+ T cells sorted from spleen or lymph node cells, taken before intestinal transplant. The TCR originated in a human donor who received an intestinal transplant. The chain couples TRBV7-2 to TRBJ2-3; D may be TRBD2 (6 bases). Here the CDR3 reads CASSLAGRGTDTQYF. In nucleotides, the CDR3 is TGTGCCAGCAGCTTAGCTGGGCGGGGAACAGATACGCAGTATTTT.